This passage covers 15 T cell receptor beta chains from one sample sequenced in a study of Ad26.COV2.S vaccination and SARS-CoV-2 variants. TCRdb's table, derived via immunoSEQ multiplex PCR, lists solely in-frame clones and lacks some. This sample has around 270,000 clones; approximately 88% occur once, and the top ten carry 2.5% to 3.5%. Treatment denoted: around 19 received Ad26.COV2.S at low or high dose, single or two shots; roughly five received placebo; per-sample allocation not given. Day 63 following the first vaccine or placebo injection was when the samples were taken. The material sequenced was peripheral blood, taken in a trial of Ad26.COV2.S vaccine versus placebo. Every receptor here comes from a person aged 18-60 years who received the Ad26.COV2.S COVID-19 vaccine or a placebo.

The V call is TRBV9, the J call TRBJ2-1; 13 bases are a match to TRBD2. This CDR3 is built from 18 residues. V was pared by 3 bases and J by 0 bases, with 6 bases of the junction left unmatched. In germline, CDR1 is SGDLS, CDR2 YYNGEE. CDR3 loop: CASSATSGRLSSYNEQFF. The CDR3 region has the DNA TGTGCCAGCAGCGCGACTAGCGGGAGGCTTAGCTCCTACAATGAGCAGTTCTTC.

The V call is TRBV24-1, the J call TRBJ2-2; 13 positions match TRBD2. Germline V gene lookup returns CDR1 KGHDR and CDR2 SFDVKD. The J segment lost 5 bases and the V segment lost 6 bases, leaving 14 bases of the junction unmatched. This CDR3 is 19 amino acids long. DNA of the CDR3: TGTGCCACCAGTCATTCCGGGACTAGCGGGATCAAGAGGACCGGGGAGCTGTTTTTT. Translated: CATSHSGTSGIKRTGELFF.

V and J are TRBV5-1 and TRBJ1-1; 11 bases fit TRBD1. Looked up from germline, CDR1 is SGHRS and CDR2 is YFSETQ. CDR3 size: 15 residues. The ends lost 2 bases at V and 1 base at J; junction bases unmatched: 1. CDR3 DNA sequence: TGCGCCAGCAGCTTAGGACAGGGGGCGAACACTGAAGCTTTCTTT. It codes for CASSLGQGANTEAFF.

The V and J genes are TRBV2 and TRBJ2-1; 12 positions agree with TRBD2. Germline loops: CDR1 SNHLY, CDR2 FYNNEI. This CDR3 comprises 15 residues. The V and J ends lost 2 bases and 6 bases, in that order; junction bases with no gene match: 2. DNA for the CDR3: TGTGCCAGCAGTGAAAGACTAGCGGGAGCCAATGAGCAGTTCTTC. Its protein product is CASSERLAGANEQFF.

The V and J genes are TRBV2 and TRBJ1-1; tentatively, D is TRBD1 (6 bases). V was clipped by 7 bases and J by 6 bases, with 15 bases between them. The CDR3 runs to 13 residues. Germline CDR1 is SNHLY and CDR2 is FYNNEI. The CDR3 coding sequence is TGTGCCAGCACCAAAAAAGGGGGGTCTGAAGCTTTCTTT. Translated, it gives CASTKKGGSEAFF. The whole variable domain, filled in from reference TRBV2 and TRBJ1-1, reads EPEVTQTPSHQVTQMGQEVILRCVPISNHLYFYWYRQILGQKVEFLVSFYNNEISEKSEIFDDQFSVERPDGSNFTLKIRSTKLEDSAMYFCASTKKGGSEAFFGQGTRLTVV.

The CDR3 loop is CASSQEKARGYGYTF. DNA of the CDR3: TGTGCCAGCAGCCAAGAAAAAGCCAGGGGATATGGCTACACCTTC. This chain connects TRBV3-1 (or the pseudogene TRBV3-2) to TRBJ1-2; tentative D call: TRBD1 (6 bases). The CDR3 loop spans 15 amino acids. In germline, CDR1 is LGHDT, CDR2 YNNKEL (reference sequence). Deletions cut 0 bases from V and 5 bases from J, with 13 bases between.

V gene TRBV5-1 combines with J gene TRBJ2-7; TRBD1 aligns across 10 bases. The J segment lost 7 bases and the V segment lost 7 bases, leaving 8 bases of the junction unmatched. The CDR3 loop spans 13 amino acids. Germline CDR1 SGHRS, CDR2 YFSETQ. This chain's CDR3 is CASYTGTGAEQYF. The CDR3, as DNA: TGCGCCAGCTATACCGGGACAGGGGCTGAGCAGTACTTC.

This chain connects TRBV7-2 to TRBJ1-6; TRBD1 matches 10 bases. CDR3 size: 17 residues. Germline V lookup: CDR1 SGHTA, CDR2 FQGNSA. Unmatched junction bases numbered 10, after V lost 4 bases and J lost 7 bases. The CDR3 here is CASSSHPGQGPNSPLHF. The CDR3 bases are TGTGCCAGCAGCTCTCATCCGGGACAGGGGCCCAATTCACCCCTCCACTTT.

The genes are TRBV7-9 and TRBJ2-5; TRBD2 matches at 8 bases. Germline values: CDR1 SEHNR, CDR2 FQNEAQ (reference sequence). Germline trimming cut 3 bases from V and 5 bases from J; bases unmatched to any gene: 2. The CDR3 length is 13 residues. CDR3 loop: CASSFGGAETQYF. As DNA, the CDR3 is TGTGCCAGCAGCTTCGGGGGGGCGGAGACCCAGTACTTC.

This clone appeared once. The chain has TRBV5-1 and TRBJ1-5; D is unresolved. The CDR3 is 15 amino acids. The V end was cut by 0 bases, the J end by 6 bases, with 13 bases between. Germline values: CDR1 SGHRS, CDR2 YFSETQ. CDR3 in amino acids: CASSLDPAGGQPQHF. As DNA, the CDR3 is TGCGCCAGCAGCTTGGACCCTGCGGGCGGTCAGCCCCAGCATTTT.

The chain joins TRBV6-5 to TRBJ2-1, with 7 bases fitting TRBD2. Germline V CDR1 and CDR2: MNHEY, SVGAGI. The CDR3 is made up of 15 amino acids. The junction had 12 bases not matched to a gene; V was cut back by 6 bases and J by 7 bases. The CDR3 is CASRYPGGGENEQFF. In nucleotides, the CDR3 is TGTGCCAGCAGGTATCCGGGGGGAGGTGAAAATGAGCAGTTCTTC.

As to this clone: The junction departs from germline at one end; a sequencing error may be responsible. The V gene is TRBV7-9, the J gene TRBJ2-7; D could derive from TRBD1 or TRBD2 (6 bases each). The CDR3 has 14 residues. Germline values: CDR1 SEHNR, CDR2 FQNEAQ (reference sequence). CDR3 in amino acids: CASSFTGGSHEQYF. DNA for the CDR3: TGTGCCAGCAGCTTTACCGGGGGCTCCCACGAGCAGTACTTC.

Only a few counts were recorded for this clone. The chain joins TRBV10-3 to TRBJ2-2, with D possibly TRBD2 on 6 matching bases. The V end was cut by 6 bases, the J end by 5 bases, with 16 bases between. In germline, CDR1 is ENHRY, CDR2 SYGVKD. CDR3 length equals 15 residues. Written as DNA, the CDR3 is TGTGCCATCAGCGCCCGGGAGAAAGGAACCGGGGAGCTGTTTTTT. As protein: CAISAREKGTGELFF.

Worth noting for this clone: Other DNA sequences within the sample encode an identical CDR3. CDR3 sequence (DNA): TGTGCCAGCAGTTACAGGGGAGACACTGAAGCTTTCTTT. It specifies CASSYRGDTEAFF. V and J are TRBV6-2 or TRBV6-3 and TRBJ1-1; TRBD1 might be the D (5 bases). Germline assignment: CDR1 MNHEY and CDR2 SVGEGT. The CDR3 has 13 amino acids. Between the trimmed V and J ends, which lost 2 bases and 3 bases, there was a span of 7 bases.

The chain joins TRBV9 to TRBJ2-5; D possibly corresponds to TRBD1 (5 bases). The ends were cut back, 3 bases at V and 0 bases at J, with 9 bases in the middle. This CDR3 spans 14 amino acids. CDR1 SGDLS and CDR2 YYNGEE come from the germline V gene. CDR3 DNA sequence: TGTGCCAGCAGCGCCGCAGGGCACCAAGAGACCCAGTACTTC. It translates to CASSAAGHQETQYF.